A single sample gave rise to the 28 T cell receptor beta chains below, sequenced in a study of cytomegalovirus exposure and HLA in healthy donors. The method was immunoSEQ multiplex PCR; TCRdb's version includes in-frame clones alone and lacks a portion of them. Of roughly 50,000 clones listed, 80% to 95% are singletons. Sequencing input: PBMCs. The receptor set was obtained from a man aged 18 to 29 in good health and CMV-seronegative.

This chain uses TRBV6-6 with TRBJ2-1, with 11 bases fitting TRBD2. Germline V gives CDR1 MNHNY, CDR2 SVGAGI (reference sequence). Losses at the gene ends were 7 bases for V and 0 bases for J; bases not matched to a gene: 5. The CDR3 spans 16 residues. The CDR3, as DNA: TGTGCCAGCATAAAGGGACTAGCGGCCTCCTACAATGAGCAGTTCTTC. The encoded protein is CASIKGLAASYNEQFF.

The chain has TRBV18 and TRBJ1-1; D not resolved. V was trimmed by 11 bases and J by 3 bases, leaving 13 bases between them. This CDR3 spans 12 amino acids. Germline-derived CDR1 and CDR2 are KGHSH and LQKENI. The CDR3 DNA reads as TGTGCCGCTCGCCGGGGAGACACTGAAGCTTTCTTT. This encodes CAARRGDTEAFF.

There are a few counts of this clone. V gene TRBV23-1 combines with J gene TRBJ2-3; no definite D call. TRBV23-1 is an open reading frame whose function is uncertain. The CDR3 runs 10 residues. The V end lost 9 bases, the J end lost 12 bases, and 13 bases lay between the germline ends. DNA for the CDR3: TGCGCCAGAAACTCCGTCAACCAGTATTTT. Translation: CARNSVNQYF.

The CDR3 sequence: CASSYRRGDEQFF. The CDR3 DNA reads TGTGCCAGCAGTTACCGACGCGGGGATGAGCAGTTCTTC. The V gene is TRBV6-5, the J gene TRBJ2-1; a weak D match, TRBD2 (6 bases). With 2 bases removed from V and 8 bases from J, the gap between germline ends came to 10 bases. The CDR3 is made up of 13 amino acids. CDR1 and CDR2 (germline): MNHEY, SVGAGI.

This clone was seen only once. The chain carries TRBV28 and TRBJ1-4, with TRBD1 identical over 9 bases. CDR3 length: 15 residues. V shed 3 bases, J shed 8 bases, and the junction held 7 bases outside the gene matches. Germline V gene lookup returns CDR1 MDHEN and CDR2 SYDVKM. In DNA form, the CDR3 reads TGTGCCAGCAGTTTTTCGGGACAGGGACGGGAAAAACTGTTTTTT. This gives the protein CASSFSGQGREKLFF.

Note on this clone: One end of the junction varies from germline; a read error may be responsible. This rearrangement joins TRBV5-1 to TRBJ2-1; TRBD2 aligns across 9 bases. From germline, CDR1 is SGHRS and CDR2 YFSETQ. The CDR3 totals 20 residues. The CDR3 DNA sequence: TGCGCCAGCAGTTTGGGCCGTTTACAGGGCGGGAGGGGCTCCTACAATGAGCAGTTCTTC. Its translation: CASSLGRLQGGRGSYNEQFF.

The chain joins TRBV7-6 to TRBJ1-2, with D tentatively TRBD1 (5 bases). This CDR3 region has 13 residues. V lost 4 bases, J lost 9 bases, and 15 bases lay in between. Germline CDR1 and CDR2: SGHVS and FNYEAQ. CDR3 DNA: TGTGCCAGCAGCTCGAAGGGTGGGGGGAGCTACACCTTC. Its protein product is CASSSKGGGSYTF.

The rearrangement links TRBV11-1 to TRBJ2-7, with 7 bases identical to TRBD1. The germline V gene encodes CDR1 SGHAT and CDR2 FQDESV (reference sequence). V was pared by 5 bases and J by 3 bases, with 7 bases of the junction left unmatched. The CDR3 extends over 14 amino acids. CDR3 residues: CASSRQGSDYEQYF. For the CDR3, the DNA is TGTGCCAGCAGCCGACAGGGATCAGACTACGAGCAGTACTTC.

V is TRBV6-1 and J is TRBJ2-3; 14 bases align to TRBD2. Germline loops: CDR1 MNHNS, CDR2 SASEGT. The V and J ends lost 3 bases and 4 bases, in that order; junction bases with no gene match: 3. The CDR3 is made up of 16 amino acids. For the CDR3, the DNA is TGTGCCAGCAGTGACAAGGGACTAGCGGGAGCAGATACGCAGTATTTT. It yields the protein CASSDKGLAGADTQYF.

The rearrangement uses TRBV6-6 and TRBJ2-5; TRBD2 aligns across 9 bases. Germline V gene data show CDR1 as MNHNY and CDR2 as SVGAGI (reference sequence). V trimming: 7 bases; J trimming: 1 base; junction bases outside the gene matches: 7. This CDR3 contains 15 residues. The CDR3 loop is CASKYWREGQETQYF. CDR3 bases: TGTGCCAGCAAATACTGGCGGGAGGGCCAAGAGACCCAGTACTTC.

CDR3 sequence: CASSYGGSSEAFF. CDR3 bases: TGTGCCAGCAGTTACGGGGGCTCGTCTGAAGCTTTCTTT. V and J are TRBV6-5 and TRBJ1-1; perhaps TRBD1 as D (6 bases). Germline V gene sequence: CDR1 MNHEY, CDR2 SVGAGI. CDR3 length: 13 amino acids. Trimming cost V 2 bases and J 6 bases, with 10 bases left between them.

The gene calls are TRBV6-6 and TRBJ2-6, with D possibly matching TRBD2 (5 bases). The V gene's germline CDR1 is MNHNY and CDR2 SVGAGI (reference sequence). The V and J ends lost 7 bases and 2 bases respectively, with 15 bases between them. This CDR3 has 16 residues. CDR3 loop: CASTPGRLPGANVLTF. The CDR3 DNA reads TGTGCCAGCACTCCGGGTAGACTACCTGGGGCCAACGTCCTGACTTTC.

This sequence joins TRBV27 and TRBJ2-3, with a possible D match to TRBD1 (5 bases). Germline assignment: CDR1 MNHEY and CDR2 SMNVEV (reference sequence). The CDR3 consists of 14 residues. V was cut by 6 bases and J by 2 bases, with 12 bases left in between. The CDR3: CASRPNRITDTQYF. For the CDR3, the DNA is TGTGCCAGCAGACCGAACAGGATCACAGATACGCAGTATTTT.

The V gene is TRBV10-1, the J gene TRBJ2-3, with 8 bases that match TRBD1. V shed 6 bases and J 2 bases; nucleotides not matched to a gene: 1. Germline assignment: CDR1 WNHNN and CDR2 SYGVQD (reference sequence). The CDR3 runs 13 residues. In DNA form, the CDR3 reads TGCGCCAGCAGGGACAGGGACACAGATACGCAGTATTTT. Encoded protein: CASRDRDTDTQYF.

In this sample, this clone turned up once. The chain uses TRBV27 and TRBJ2-1, with 12 bases fitting TRBD2. The trim removed 5 bases at V and 6 bases at J, leaving 8 bases unmatched. Germline V lookup: CDR1 MNHEY, CDR2 SMNVEV (reference sequence). CDR3 size: 16 residues. The CDR3 DNA sequence: TGTGCCAGCAGTACCCGAACTAGCGGGAGGCGCAATGAGCAGTTCTTC. The encoded protein is CASSTRTSGRRNEQFF.

This chain joins TRBV6-6 and TRBJ2-2, with TRBD2 as a possible D gene (5 bases). The CDR3 loop spans 13 amino acids. The V and J ends lost 2 bases and 5 bases respectively, with 6 bases between them. Germline loops: CDR1 MNHNY, CDR2 SVGAGI (reference sequence). CDR3 DNA sequence: TGTGCCAGCAGTTACGGAGGTACCGGGGAGCTGTTTTTT. It translates to CASSYGGTGELFF.

V and J are TRBV6-5 and TRBJ2-7; 9 nucleotides line up with TRBD1. J gave up 2 bases and V 6 bases, and 8 bases lay outside the gene matches. The CDR3 is made up of 15 amino acids. Per germline, CDR1 MNHEY and CDR2 SVGAGI. The CDR3 DNA reads as TGTGCCAGCAGGGACAGGGGACAATGGGCCTACGAGCAGTACTTC. This sequence encodes CASRDRGQWAYEQYF.

The V and J genes are TRBV18 and TRBJ2-7; 8 bases align to TRBD1. There are 14 residues in the CDR3. The V segment lost 5 bases and the J segment 0 bases; nucleotides outside the gene matches: 3. The germline CDR1 and CDR2 sequences are KGHSH and LQKENI. The CDR3 sequence is CASSSGTGSYEQYF. The CDR3 coding sequence is TGTGCCAGCTCATCCGGGACAGGCTCCTACGAGCAGTACTTC.

This clone was observed a single time. V usage is TRBV6-1 and J usage is TRBJ2-3; TRBD2 aligns across 12 bases. In germline, CDR1 is MNHNS, CDR2 SASEGT. Trimming removed 4 bases from V and 4 bases from J; junction bases left unmatched: 0. This CDR3 has 14 residues. As DNA, the CDR3 is TGTGCCAGCAGTGGACTAGCGGGAGCAGATACGCAGTATTTT. Its translation is CASSGLAGADTQYF.

The V and J genes are TRBV6-5 and TRBJ1-2, with 7 positions matching TRBD1. V was pared by 2 bases and J by 8 bases, with 8 bases of the junction left unmatched. CDR1 and CDR2 (germline): MNHEY, SVGAGI. CDR3 length: 14 residues. CDR3: CASSYGGQRPGYTF. CDR3 DNA: TGTGCCAGCAGTTACGGGGGACAGAGACCGGGCTACACCTTC.

The CDR3 loop reads CASSVVQGAREQYF. The CDR3 region has the DNA TGTGCCAGCAGTGTGGTACAGGGGGCGCGGGAGCAGTACTTC. The chain joins TRBV27 to TRBJ2-7; TRBD1 aligns across 9 bases. The CDR3 has 14 residues. V was pared by 5 bases and J by 7 bases, with 9 bases of the junction left unmatched. CDR1 and CDR2 from the germline V gene are MNHEY and SMNVEV (reference sequence).

V and J are TRBV28 and TRBJ1-1, with a tentative D call TRBD1 (6 bases). Germline CDR1 is MDHEN and CDR2 is SYDVKM. CDR3 size: 12 residues. V dropped 5 bases and J dropped 11 bases, with 15 bases sitting between them. CDR3 bases: TGTGCCAGCAGTACGGACAGAGGACGGGCTTTCTTT. Translating it yields CASSTDRGRAFF.

The chain combines TRBV6-1 with TRBJ1-2; 9 bases align to TRBD1. The CDR3 runs 13 residues. The junction had 5 bases not matched to a gene; V was cut back by 5 bases and J by 7 bases. The germline V gene has CDR1 MNHNS and CDR2 SASEGT. As DNA, the CDR3 is TGTGCCAGCAGTACAGGGGGCGCGTCTGGCTACACCTTC. This gives the protein CASSTGGASGYTF.

This clone appeared once. The rearrangement joins TRBV29-1 to TRBJ1-2; 7 bases are a match to TRBD1. The CDR3 covers 15 residues. V dropped 6 bases and J dropped 1; count of bases not matched to a gene: 11. Per germline, CDR1 SQVTM and CDR2 ANQGSEA. CDR3 nucleotides: TGCAGCGTCGCGACCGGGACAGTACATAACTATGGCTACACCTTC. This sequence encodes CSVATGTVHNYGYTF.

The DNA of the CDR3 is TGTGCCAGCAGTTTAGCGGGGCAGAGGAGCTCCTACAATGAGCAGTTCTTC. Translation gives CASSLAGQRSSYNEQFF. The chain links TRBV27 to TRBJ2-1, with D perhaps matching TRBD2 (6 bases). CDR1 is MNHEY and CDR2 is SMNVEV in the germline V gene (reference sequence). This CDR3 is 17 amino acids long. With 2 bases removed from V and 0 bases from J, the gap between germline ends came to 14 bases.

The sample holds one count of this clone. The chain recombines TRBV2 with TRBJ2-1, with D possibly TRBD1 on 5 matching bases. V shed 10 bases and J shed 6 bases, with 22 bases lying between them. Germline-derived CDR1 and CDR2 are SNHLY and FYNNEI. The CDR3 consists of 15 residues. CDR3 DNA sequence: TGTGCCACCCGGCTTGGGGCAGGCTTTAGCAATGAGCAGTTCTTC. This encodes CATRLGAGFSNEQFF.

The chain links TRBV29-1 to TRBJ1-2, with TRBD1 as a possible D gene (5 bases). This CDR3 has 11 residues. V was shortened by 7 bases and J by 4 bases, with 10 bases between the two germline ends. CDR1 is SQVTM and CDR2 is ANQGSEA in the germline V gene. The CDR3 region is CSASTAYGYTF. The DNA of the CDR3 is TGCAGCGCGTCGACAGCCTATGGCTACACCTTC.

This clone was seen more than once but under ten times. The genes are TRBV4-1 and TRBJ1-5; D uncertain. The length of the CDR3 is 15 residues. In germline, CDR1 is MGHRA, CDR2 YSYEKL. Trimming removed 4 bases from V and 5 bases from J, with 15 bases in between. CDR3 bases: TGCGCCAGCAGCCGGAGAGCGGGCGCTGATCAGCCCCAGCATTTT. Translation gives CASSRRAGADQPQHF.